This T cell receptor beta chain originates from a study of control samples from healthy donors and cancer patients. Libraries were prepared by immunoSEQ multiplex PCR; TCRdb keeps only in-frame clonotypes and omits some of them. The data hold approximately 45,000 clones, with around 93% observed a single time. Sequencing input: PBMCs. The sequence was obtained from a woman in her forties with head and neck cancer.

The CDR3 nucleotides read TGCGCCAGCAGCCAAACCGTGGACAGCACTGAAGCTTTCTTT. It specifies CASSQTVDSTEAFF. The chain has TRBV4-1 and TRBJ1-1, with D tentatively TRBD1 (6 bases). CDR3 length: 14 amino acids. Germline lookup yields CDR1 MGHRA and CDR2 YSYEKL. The V end was cut by 2 bases, the J end by 4 bases, with 11 bases between.